This entry is about one T cell receptor beta chain. Its target is not known. These data are taken from a study of Tregs in tolerant kidney transplant recipients. Study at large: A roughly three-day belatacept mixed lymphocyte reaction, sometimes plus 5-day graft donor restimulation, preceded CD4+CD25+CD127- sorting. Sorting used antibodies to exclude donor cells.

Profiled with immunoSEQ multiplex PCR; TCRdb holds only in-frame clones, not every one. Counted here are about 44,000 clones, around 95% occurring once; the ten biggest clones make up approximately 0.39%. The germline gives CDR1 SGHNT, CDR2 YYREEE (reference sequence). The CDR3 covers 14 residues. V was cut by 0 bases and J by 2 bases, with 7 bases left in between. The chain links TRBV5-4 to TRBJ2-3, with D perhaps matching TRBD2 (5 bases). This receptor was taken from a human donor in good health. Sequenced material: Tregs from blood cultured with allogeneic cells. This chain's CDR3 is CASSLAGVTDTQYF. DNA of the CDR3: TGTGCCAGCAGCTTGGCCGGGGTCACAGATACGCAGTATTTT.